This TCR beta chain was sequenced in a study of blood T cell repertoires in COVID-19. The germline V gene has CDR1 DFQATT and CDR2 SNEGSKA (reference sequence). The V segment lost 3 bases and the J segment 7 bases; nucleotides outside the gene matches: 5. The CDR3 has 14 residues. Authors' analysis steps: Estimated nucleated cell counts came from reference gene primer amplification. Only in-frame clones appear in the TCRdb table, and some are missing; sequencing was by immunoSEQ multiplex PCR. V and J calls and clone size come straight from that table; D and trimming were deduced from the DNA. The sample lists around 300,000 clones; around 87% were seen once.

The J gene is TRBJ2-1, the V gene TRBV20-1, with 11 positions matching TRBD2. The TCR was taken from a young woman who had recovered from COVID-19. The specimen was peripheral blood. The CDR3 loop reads CSASASGRLNEQFF. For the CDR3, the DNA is TGCAGTGCTAGTGCTAGCGGGAGGTTGAATGAGCAGTTCTTC.